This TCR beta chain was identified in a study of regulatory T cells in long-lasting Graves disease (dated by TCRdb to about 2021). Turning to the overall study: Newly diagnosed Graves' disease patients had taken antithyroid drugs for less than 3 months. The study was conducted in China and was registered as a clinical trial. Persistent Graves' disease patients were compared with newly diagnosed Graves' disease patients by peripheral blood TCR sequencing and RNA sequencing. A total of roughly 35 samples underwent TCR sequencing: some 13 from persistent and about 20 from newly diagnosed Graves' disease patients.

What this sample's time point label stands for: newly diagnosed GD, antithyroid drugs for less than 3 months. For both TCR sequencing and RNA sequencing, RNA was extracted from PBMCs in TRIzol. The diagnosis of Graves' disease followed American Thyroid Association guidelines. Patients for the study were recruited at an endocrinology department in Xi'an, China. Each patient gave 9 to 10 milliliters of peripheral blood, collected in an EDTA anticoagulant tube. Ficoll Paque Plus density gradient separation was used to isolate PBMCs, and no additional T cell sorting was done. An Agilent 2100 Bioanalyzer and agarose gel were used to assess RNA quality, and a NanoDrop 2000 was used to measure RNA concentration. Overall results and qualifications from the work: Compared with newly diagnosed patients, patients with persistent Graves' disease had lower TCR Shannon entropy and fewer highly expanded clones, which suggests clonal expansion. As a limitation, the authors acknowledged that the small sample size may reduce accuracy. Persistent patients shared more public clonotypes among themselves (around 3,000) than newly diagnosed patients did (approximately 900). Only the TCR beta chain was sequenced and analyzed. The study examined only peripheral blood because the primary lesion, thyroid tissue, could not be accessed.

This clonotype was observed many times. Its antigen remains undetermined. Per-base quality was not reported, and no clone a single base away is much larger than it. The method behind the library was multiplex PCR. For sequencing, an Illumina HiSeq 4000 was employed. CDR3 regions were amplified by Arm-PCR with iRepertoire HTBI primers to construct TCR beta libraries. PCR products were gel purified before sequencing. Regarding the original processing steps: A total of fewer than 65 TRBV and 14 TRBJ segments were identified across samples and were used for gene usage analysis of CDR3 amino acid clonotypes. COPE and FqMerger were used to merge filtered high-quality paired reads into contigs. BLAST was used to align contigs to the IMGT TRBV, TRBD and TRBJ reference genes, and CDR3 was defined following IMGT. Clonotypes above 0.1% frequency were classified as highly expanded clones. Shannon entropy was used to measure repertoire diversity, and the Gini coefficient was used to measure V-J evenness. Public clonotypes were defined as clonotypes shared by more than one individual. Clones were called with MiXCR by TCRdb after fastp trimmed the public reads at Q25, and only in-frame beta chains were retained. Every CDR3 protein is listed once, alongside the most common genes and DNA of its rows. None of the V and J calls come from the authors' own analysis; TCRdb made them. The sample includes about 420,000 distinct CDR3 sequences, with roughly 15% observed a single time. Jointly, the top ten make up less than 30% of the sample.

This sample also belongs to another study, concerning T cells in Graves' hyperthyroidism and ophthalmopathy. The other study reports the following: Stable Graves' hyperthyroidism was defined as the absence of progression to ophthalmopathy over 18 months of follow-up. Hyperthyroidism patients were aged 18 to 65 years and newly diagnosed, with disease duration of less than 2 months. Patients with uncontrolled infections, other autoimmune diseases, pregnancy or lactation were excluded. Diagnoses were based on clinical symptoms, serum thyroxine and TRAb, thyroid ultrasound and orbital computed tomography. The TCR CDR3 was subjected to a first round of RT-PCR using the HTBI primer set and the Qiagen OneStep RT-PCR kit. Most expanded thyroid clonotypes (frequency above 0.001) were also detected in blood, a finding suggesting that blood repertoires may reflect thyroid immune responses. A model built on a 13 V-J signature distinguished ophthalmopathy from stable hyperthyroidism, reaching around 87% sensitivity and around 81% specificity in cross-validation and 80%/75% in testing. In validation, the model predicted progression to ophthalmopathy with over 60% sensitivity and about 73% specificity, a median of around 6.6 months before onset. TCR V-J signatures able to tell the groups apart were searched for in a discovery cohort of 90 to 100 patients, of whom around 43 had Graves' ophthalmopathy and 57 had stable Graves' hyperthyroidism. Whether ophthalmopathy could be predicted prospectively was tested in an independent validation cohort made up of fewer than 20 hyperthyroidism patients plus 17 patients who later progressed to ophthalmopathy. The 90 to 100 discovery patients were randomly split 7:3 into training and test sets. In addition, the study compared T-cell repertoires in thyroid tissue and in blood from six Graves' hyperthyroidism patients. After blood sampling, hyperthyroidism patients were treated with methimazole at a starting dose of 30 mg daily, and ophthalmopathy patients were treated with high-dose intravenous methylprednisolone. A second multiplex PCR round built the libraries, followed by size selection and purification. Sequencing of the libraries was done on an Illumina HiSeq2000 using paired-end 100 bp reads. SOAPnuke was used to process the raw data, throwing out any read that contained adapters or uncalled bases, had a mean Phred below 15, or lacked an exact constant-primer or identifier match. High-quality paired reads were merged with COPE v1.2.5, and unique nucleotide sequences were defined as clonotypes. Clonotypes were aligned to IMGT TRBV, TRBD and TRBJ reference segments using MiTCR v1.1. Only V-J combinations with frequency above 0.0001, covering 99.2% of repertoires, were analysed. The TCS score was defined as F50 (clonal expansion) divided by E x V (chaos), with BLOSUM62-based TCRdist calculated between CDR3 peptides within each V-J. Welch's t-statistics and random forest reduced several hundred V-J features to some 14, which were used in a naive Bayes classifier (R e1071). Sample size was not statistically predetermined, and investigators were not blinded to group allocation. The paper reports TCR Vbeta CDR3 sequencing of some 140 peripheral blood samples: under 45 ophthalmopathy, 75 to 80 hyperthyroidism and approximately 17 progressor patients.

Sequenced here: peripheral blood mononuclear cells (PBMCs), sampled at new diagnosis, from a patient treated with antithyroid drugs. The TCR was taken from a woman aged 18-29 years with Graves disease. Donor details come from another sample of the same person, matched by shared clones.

The CDR3: CASNPQGTSSYEQYF. DNA sequence: TGTGCCAGCAATCCTCAAGGTACTAGTTCGTACGAGCAGTACTTC. The rearranged segments are TRBV2 and TRBJ2-7; the D gene is perhaps TRBD2, from 5 matching bases. The V and J ends are trimmed by 7 bases and 4 bases, leaving 20 bases between them. The germline V gene sets CDR1 to SNHLY and CDR2 to FYNNEI. The CDR3 numbers 15 residues from cysteine through phenylalanine. Kept here is only the CDR3 DNA, which spans 45 bases and is read in frame from base 1. Supplemented by the reference TRBV2 and TRBJ2-7 proteins around the CDR3, the complete variable domain is EPEVTQTPSHQVTQMGQEVILRCVPISNHLYFYWYRQILGQKVEFLVSFYNNEISEKSEIFDDQFSVERPDGSNFTLKIRSTKLEDSAMYFCASNPQGTSSYEQYFGPGTRLTVT.